Presented here are 16 T cell receptor beta chains from one specimen sequenced in a study of human thymus T cells. Resections obtained during corrective heart surgery supplied the thymus tissue. The repertoire was sequenced with immunoSEQ multiplex PCR; TCRdb's copy has only in-frame clones and lacks some. The repertoire holds tens of thousands of clones, with 95% as singletons. The source material was thymus tissue. These TCRs come from a girl under three years old with a congenital heart defect but otherwise immunologically healthy.

The V call is TRBV19, the J call TRBJ1-2; D remains unclear. V lost 1 base and J 6 bases, leaving 12 bases between the germline ends. This CDR3 has 14 amino acids. CDR1 and CDR2 (germline): LNHDA, SQIVND (reference sequence). CDR3 residues: CASSIGGGRHGYTF. The CDR3 DNA is TGTGCCAGTAGTATAGGAGGAGGGAGGCATGGCTACACCTTC.

The CDR3 sequence: CASSPGPAAEEGDTQYF. The CDR3 DNA sequence: TGTGCCAGCAGCCCCGGGCCGGCAGCCGAGGAGGGAGATACGCAGTATTTT. This chain joins TRBV4-2 and TRBJ2-3; tentatively, D is TRBD2 (6 bases). Trimming removed 4 bases at V and 5 bases at J, with 22 bases between. CDR3 size: 17 residues. Germline values: CDR1 LGHNA, CDR2 YNFKEQ.

V gene TRBV30 combines with J gene TRBJ2-1; maybe TRBD2 (6 bases). V lost 1 base to trimming and J lost 8 bases, with 18 bases between them. Germline V gene lookup returns CDR1 GTSNPN and CDR2 SVGIG (reference sequence). The CDR3 sequence is 15 residues long. CDR3 amino acids: CAWSGVGGMRDEQFF. The CDR3 nucleotides are TGTGCCTGGAGTGGGGTTGGCGGGATGAGGGATGAGCAGTTCTTC.

V gene TRBV11-3 combines with J gene TRBJ2-7; no firm D call. The germline V and J ends were trimmed by 4 bases and 5 bases, with 15 bases remaining between them. CDR3 length: 14 amino acids. Per the germline V gene, CDR1 is SGHNT and CDR2 is YENEEA. The DNA for the CDR3 is TGTGCCAGCAGCTCCTGGACCTTTTGGGACGAGCAGTACTTC. Translated: CASSSWTFWDEQYF.

This rearrangement joins TRBV30 to TRBJ2-7, with 7 bases matching TRBD2. Looked up from germline, CDR1 is GTSNPN and CDR2 is SVGIG (reference sequence). Trimming removed 2 bases from V and 3 bases from J; junction bases left unmatched: 16. The CDR3 has 17 amino acids. The CDR3 here is CAWSQGASGRPHYEQYF. As DNA, the CDR3 is TGTGCCTGGAGTCAAGGGGCTAGCGGAAGGCCCCACTACGAGCAGTACTTC.

The chain carries TRBV28 and TRBJ1-2; weak D call: TRBD1 (6 bases). Germline CDR1 is MDHEN and CDR2 is SYDVKM. The CDR3 length is 12 residues. Deletions cut 6 bases from V and 5 bases from J, with 10 bases between. The CDR3 here is CASRSRGYGYTF. DNA for the CDR3: TGTGCCAGCAGGAGCAGGGGTTATGGCTACACCTTC.

The chain is built from TRBV5-1 and TRBJ2-1, with a weak D call TRBD2 (6 bases). V lost 2 bases to trimming and J lost 14 bases, with 23 bases between them. The CDR3 loop spans 15 amino acids. In germline, CDR1 is SGHRS, CDR2 YFSETQ. The CDR3 region is CASSLGDYPEGLEFF. The CDR3 nucleotides read TGCGCCAGCAGCTTAGGAGACTATCCGGAGGGCTTGGAGTTCTTC.

The chain couples TRBV5-4 to TRBJ2-1; D possibly matches TRBD1 or TRBD2 (5 bases each). CDR1 is SGHNT, CDR2 YYREEE, per germline (reference sequence). The V end was cut by 4 bases, the J end by 2 bases, with 16 bases between. The CDR3 loop spans 16 amino acids. The CDR3: CASSHRDRRPYNEQFF. For the CDR3, the DNA is TGTGCCAGCAGCCACCGGGACCGTAGACCCTACAATGAGCAGTTCTTC.

V usage is TRBV6-5 and J usage is TRBJ1-3; no definite D call. Germline V gives CDR1 MNHEY, CDR2 SVGAGI. The CDR3 consists of 15 residues. The V and J ends lost 4 bases and 4 bases respectively, with 14 bases between them. The CDR3 sequence is CASSSPGPWGNTIYF. DNA for the CDR3: TGTGCCAGCAGTTCTCCCGGGCCATGGGGAAACACCATATATTTT.

The rearrangement joins TRBV28 to TRBJ1-2; 12 bases align to TRBD1. The trim removed 5 bases at V and 3 bases at J, leaving 4 bases unmatched. The CDR3 has 15 amino acids. Per germline, CDR1 MDHEN and CDR2 SYDVKM. The CDR3: CASSPGQGADYGYTF. CDR3 bases: TGTGCCAGCAGTCCGGGACAGGGGGCGGACTATGGCTACACCTTC.

The CDR3 here is CASSVAQGGYGYTF. The CDR3 DNA follows: TGTGCCAGCAGCGTAGCTCAGGGGGGCTATGGCTACACCTTC. The chain uses TRBV9 and TRBJ1-2; 7 bases are shared with TRBD1. After removal of 0 bases from V and 4 bases from J, the junction contained 3 bases not matched to a gene. CDR3 length: 14 amino acids. Germline V lookup: CDR1 SGDLS, CDR2 YYNGEE.

In nucleotides, the CDR3 is TGTGCCAGCAGCCTACCCCCCCGGGACAGGGACCCCTACGAGCAGTACTTC. As protein: CASSLPPRDRDPYEQYF. The J gene is TRBJ2-7, the V gene TRBV7-9; 9 nucleotides align to TRBD1. CDR3 size: 17 residues. The ends lost 5 bases at V and 2 bases at J; junction bases unmatched: 13. Germline-derived CDR1 and CDR2 are SEHNR and FQNEAQ (reference sequence).

V and J are TRBV19 and TRBJ1-5; TRBD1 aligns across 7 bases. CDR1 LNHDA and CDR2 SQIVND come from the germline V gene (reference sequence). The ends lost 4 bases at V and 0 bases at J; junction bases unmatched: 3. This CDR3 is 15 amino acids long. This CDR3 reads CASSKRDSSNQPQHF. CDR3 coding DNA: TGTGCCAGTAGTAAAAGGGACAGTAGCAATCAGCCCCAGCATTTT.

The CDR3 loop reads CATSLSGPSGSISEQFF. In DNA form, the CDR3 reads TGTGCCACCAGCCTGTCAGGGCCTAGCGGGAGTATTAGTGAGCAGTTCTTC. The J gene is TRBJ2-1, the V gene TRBV15; 10 bases are a match to TRBD2. The CDR3 is 17 amino acids. CDR1 is LNHNV and CDR2 is YYDKDF in the germline V gene (reference sequence). V was clipped by 5 bases and J by 9 bases; unmatched bases: 16.

The chain uses TRBV28 and TRBJ2-7; the D gene could be TRBD1 or TRBD2 (6 bases each). The germline V gene has CDR1 MDHEN and CDR2 SYDVKM. V lost 6 bases to trimming and J lost 2 bases, with 14 bases between them. This CDR3 contains 14 residues. The CDR3 loop is CASRTGAGPYEQYF. The CDR3 region has the DNA TGTGCCAGCAGAACGGGGGCAGGACCCTACGAGCAGTACTTC.

J is TRBJ2-1 and V is TRBV30; 16 bases agree with TRBD2. The V and J ends lost 4 bases and 5 bases, in that order; junction bases with no gene match: 17. This CDR3 is 20 amino acids long. Germline CDR1 and CDR2: GTSNPN and SVGIG (reference sequence). The CDR3 nucleotides read TGTGCCTGGATCCCTCGTTGCGGGACTAGCGGGAGGGCCTTCGACAATGAGCAGTTCTTC. It codes for CAWIPRCGTSGRAFDNEQFF.